The 13 T cell receptor beta chains in this list originate from one sample, sequenced in a study of OX40 agonist ivuxolimab in advanced cancers. Some clones are missing from TCRdb's copy, which holds only in-frame ones; the method was immunoSEQ multiplex PCR. The sample shows about 31,000 clones, around 87% of them seen only once. Sample: CD4+ or CD8+ T cells sorted from blood, taken in a trial of the OX40 agonist ivuxolimab. The receptors were sampled from an adult with an advanced solid tumor such as melanoma, head and neck, liver or kidney cancer.

The chain employs TRBV13 and TRBJ1-1; no reliable D call. Germline loops: CDR1 PRHDT, CDR2 FYEKMQ (reference sequence). The V end was cut by 3 bases, the J end by 7 bases, with 12 bases between. There are 13 residues in the CDR3. CDR3 in amino acids: CASSFRRSYEAFF. Here the CDR3 DNA reads TGTGCCAGCAGCTTTCGACGGAGCTATGAAGCTTTCTTT.

V usage is TRBV18 and J usage is TRBJ2-3; TRBD2 is a possible D gene (6 bases). The CDR3 runs to 16 residues. The V gene lost 5 bases and the J gene lost 5 bases, with 20 bases spanning the gap. The germline CDR1 and CDR2 sequences are KGHSH and LQKENI. The CDR3 nucleotides read TGTGCCAGCTCATCGACGTACCTGCAGGGAGGAGATACGCAGTATTTT. Translated: CASSSTYLQGGDTQYF.

This chain uses TRBV6-6 with TRBJ1-4; TRBD1 matches 7 bases. CDR1 is MNHNY, CDR2 SVGAGI, per germline (reference sequence). V was pared by 0 bases and J by 6 bases, with 1 base of the junction left unmatched. The CDR3 covers 14 residues. CDR3 amino acids: CASSYSTGDEKLFF. The CDR3 DNA reads as TGTGCCAGCAGTTACTCCACAGGGGATGAAAAACTGTTTTTT.

The chain links TRBV5-6 to TRBJ1-1; the D gene is possibly TRBD1 (5 bases). CDR1 and CDR2 (germline): SGHDT, YYEEEE. This CDR3 is built from 16 residues. The V end was cut by 0 bases, the J end by 4 bases, with 16 bases between. The CDR3 here is CASSLVMVGVSTEAFF. As DNA, the CDR3 is TGTGCCAGCAGCTTGGTAATGGTGGGGGTGAGCACTGAAGCTTTCTTT.

The chain recombines TRBV29-1 with TRBJ2-2, with TRBD1 identical over 7 bases. V gave up 6 bases and J gave up 0 bases; unmatched junction bases: 4. Germline loops: CDR1 SQVTM, CDR2 ANQGSEA. This CDR3 has 14 residues. This CDR3 reads CSVAGTANTGELFF. CDR3 coding DNA: TGCAGCGTGGCCGGGACAGCGAACACCGGGGAGCTGTTTTTT.

The rearrangement joins TRBV19 to TRBJ1-1; TRBD1 is a possible D gene (6 bases). In germline, CDR1 is LNHDA, CDR2 SQIVND (reference sequence). CDR3 length: 14 residues. Trimming left V 1 base short and J 9 bases short, with 15 bases between. The CDR3 nucleotides read TGTGCCAGTAGTATAGGGGATTCCAGGGGTCAAGCTTTCTTT. Translated: CASSIGDSRGQAFF.

V usage is TRBV10-1 and J usage is TRBJ1-5; TRBD1 aligns across 8 bases. This CDR3 region has 13 residues. The junction had 8 bases not matched to a gene; V was cut back by 9 bases and J by 7 bases. Per germline, CDR1 WNHNN and CDR2 SYGVQD (reference sequence). CDR3 amino acids: CARGQGQGQPQHF. CDR3 nucleotides: TGCGCCAGAGGACAGGGTCAGGGGCAGCCCCAGCATTTT.

V usage is TRBV2 and J usage is TRBJ2-3, with 7 bases that match TRBD2. The CDR3 totals 16 residues. The trim removed 1 base at V and 6 bases at J, leaving 10 bases unmatched. Germline-derived CDR1 and CDR2 are SNHLY and FYNNEI. CDR3 region: CASSEGLARGVDTQYF. For the CDR3, the DNA is TGTGCCAGCAGTGAAGGACTAGCACGAGGTGTCGATACGCAGTATTTT.

V usage is TRBV6-5 and J usage is TRBJ1-2; 10 bases align to TRBD1. V was clipped by 6 bases and J by 6 bases; unmatched bases: 10. This CDR3 comprises 15 residues. Germline V gives CDR1 MNHEY, CDR2 SVGAGI. CDR3 sequence: CASREPGQGKDGYTF. In DNA, the CDR3 is TGTGCCAGCAGGGAACCGGGACAGGGGAAAGATGGCTACACCTTC.

The chain employs TRBV7-9 and TRBJ1-2, with TRBD1 as a possible D gene (5 bases). The V gene's germline CDR1 is SEHNR and CDR2 FQNEAQ (reference sequence). The CDR3 spans 14 residues. The ends were cut back, 4 bases at V and 4 bases at J, with 13 bases in the middle. CDR3 sequence (DNA): TGTGCCAGCAGCTGGGGGGACCGGACCTATGGCTACACCTTC. Its translation: CASSWGDRTYGYTF.

The chain joins TRBV5-1 to TRBJ2-2, with 12 bases lining up with TRBD2. V was pared by 3 bases and J by 0 bases, with 3 bases of the junction left unmatched. CDR1 and CDR2 from the germline V gene are SGHRS and YFSETQ. CDR3 length equals 17 residues. The CDR3 DNA reads TGCGCCAGCAGCTCCCGGACTAGCGGGACGAACACCGGGGAGCTGTTTTTT. Residues: CASSSRTSGTNTGELFF.

This clone was seen only once. The chain links TRBV2 to TRBJ2-3; D ambiguous. V was cut by 3 bases and J by 8 bases, with 9 bases left in between. The CDR3 sequence is 12 residues long. Germline CDR1 is SNHLY and CDR2 is FYNNEI. The CDR3 DNA reads TGTGCCAGCAGTGATCGGTTAGGTACGCAGTATTTT. Translated: CASSDRLGTQYF.

The V call is TRBV6-1, the J call TRBJ2-3; D gene unclear. The CDR3 spans 12 residues. V was cut by 6 bases and J by 1 base, with 5 bases left in between. CDR1 MNHNS and CDR2 SASEGT come from the germline V gene. DNA for the CDR3: TGTGCCAGCAGGCAGGGCACAGATACGCAGTATTTT. Residues: CASRQGTDTQYF.